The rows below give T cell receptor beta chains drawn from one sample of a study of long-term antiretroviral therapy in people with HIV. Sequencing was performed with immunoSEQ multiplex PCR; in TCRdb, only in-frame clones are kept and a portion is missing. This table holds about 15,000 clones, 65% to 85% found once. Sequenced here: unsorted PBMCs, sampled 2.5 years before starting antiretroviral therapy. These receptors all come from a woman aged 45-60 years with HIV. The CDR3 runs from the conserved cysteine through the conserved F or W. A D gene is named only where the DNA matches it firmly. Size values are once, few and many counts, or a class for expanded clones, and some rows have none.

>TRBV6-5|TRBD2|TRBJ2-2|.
TGTGCCAGCAGACCTAGCGGGGGGGTCCCAGGGGAGCTGTTTTTT
CASRPSGGVPGELFF
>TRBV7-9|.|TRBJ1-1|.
TGTGCCAGCAGCTCCCGAAGCGGGAACACTGAAGCTTTCTTT
CASSSRSGNTEAFF
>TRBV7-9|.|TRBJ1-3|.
TGTGCCAGCAGCTTATCTGCCAGGGTCTCTGGAAACACCATATATTTT
CASSLSARVSGNTIYF
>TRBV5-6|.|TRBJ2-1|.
TGTGCCAGCAGCTTGGTCACGGTTTGGATCTTC
CASSLVTVWIF
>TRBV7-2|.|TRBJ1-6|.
TGTGCCAGCAGCTTAGCTGGCAGAAGCTCCTATAATTCACCCCTCCACTTT
CASSLAGRSSYNSPLHF
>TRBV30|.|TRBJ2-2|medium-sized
TGTGCCTGGAGTACTAGCTGGGAGCTGTTTTTT
CAWSTSWELFF
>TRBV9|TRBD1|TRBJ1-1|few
TGTGCCAGCAGCGTAGGGACAGGGACTACTTCTAACACTGAAGCTTTCTTT
CASSVGTGTTSNTEAFF
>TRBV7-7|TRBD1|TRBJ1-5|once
TGTGCCAGCAGCTTGCCAGGGGGCGATCTCTATAGCAATCAGCCCCAGCATTTT
CASSLPGGDLYSNQPQHF
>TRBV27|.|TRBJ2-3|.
TGTGCCAGCAGTCCCACGTCAGATACGCAGTATTTT
CASSPTSDTQYF
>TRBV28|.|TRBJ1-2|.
TGTGCCAGCTTTACGACAAGCTCTAGAAACTATGGCTACACCTTC
CASFTTSSRNYGYTF
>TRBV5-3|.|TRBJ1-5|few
TGTGCCAGCAGCTTAGATAGCAATCAGCCCCAGCATTTT
CASSLDSNQPQHF
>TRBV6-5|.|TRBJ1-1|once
TGTGCCAGCCAGGAGAACACTGAAGCTTTCTTT
CASQENTEAFF
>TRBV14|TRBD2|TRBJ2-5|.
TGTGCCAGCAGCCAAGAGAGGCGGGGGGCAGGAGAGACCCAGTACTTC
CASSQERRGAGETQYF
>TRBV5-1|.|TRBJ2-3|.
TGCGCCAGCAGCCTCCCGCGACAGCTGAGCACAGATACGCAGTATTTT
CASSLPRQLSTDTQYF
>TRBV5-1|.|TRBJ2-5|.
TGCGCCAGCGCCTTGGGACTCAAAGAGACCCAGTACTTC
CASALGLKETQYF
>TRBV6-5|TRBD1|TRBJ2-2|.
TGTGCCAGCAGGCGGGACAGGGTCACCGGGGAGCTGTTTTTT
CASRRDRVTGELFF
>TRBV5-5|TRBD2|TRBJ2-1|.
TGTGCCAGCAGCTCGGGACTAGCAGGACTTGAGCAGTTCTTC
CASSSGLAGLEQFF
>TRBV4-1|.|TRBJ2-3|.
TGCGCCAGCAGCCAAGACAGGTCAGATACGCAGTATTTT
CASSQDRSDTQYF
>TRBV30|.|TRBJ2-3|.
TGTGCCTGGAACCCAGGAAGGGCAGATACGCAGTATTTT
CAWNPGRADTQYF
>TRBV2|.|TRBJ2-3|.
TGTGCCAGCAGTGAACAATTGGGTGTAGCAGATACGCAGTATTTT
CASSEQLGVADTQYF
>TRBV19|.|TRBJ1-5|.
TGTGCCAGTAGTACCGGGACACTGGCAAATCAGCCCCAGCATTTT
CASSTGTLANQPQHF
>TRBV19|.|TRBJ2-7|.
TGTGCCAGTAGGTCGGCGGGGAGCTCCTACGAGCAGTACTTC
CASRSAGSSYEQYF
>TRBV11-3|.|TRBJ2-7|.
TGTGCCAGCAGCTTACTGGGGGACGAGCAGTACTTC
CASSLLGDEQYF
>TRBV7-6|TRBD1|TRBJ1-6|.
TGTGCCAGCAGCTTAGTAGGGTCCGGAGCAGGGGGATCACCCCTCCACTTT
CASSLVGSGAGGSPLHF
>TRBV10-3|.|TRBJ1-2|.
TGTGCCATCAGTAACAGGGAAGTGGGGTATGGCTACACCTTC
CAISNREVGYGYTF
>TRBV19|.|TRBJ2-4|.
TGTGCCAGTAAAGTGATGGAAGGGGTTGCCATTCAGTACTTC
CASKVMEGVAIQYF
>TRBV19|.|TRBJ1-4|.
TGTGCCAGTAGTATAGCTCGACGGCCTGGCGAAAAACTGTTTTTT
CASSIARRPGEKLFF
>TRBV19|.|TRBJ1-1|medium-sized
TGTGCCAGTAGTATAGGATGGGAAGAAGCTTTCTTT
CASSIGWEEAFF
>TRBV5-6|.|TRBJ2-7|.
TGTGCCAGCAGCCTCCGGGTGGGGGATGAGCAGTACTTC
CASSLRVGDEQYF
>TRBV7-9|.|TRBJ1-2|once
TGTGCCAGCAGCTTAGGGGTCGGGCCTCTGGAGGGCTACACCTTC
CASSLGVGPLEGYTF
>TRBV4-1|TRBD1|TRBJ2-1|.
TGCGCCAGCAGCCATCCCGTAGCCGGGACAGGGCCCCATGAGCAGTTCTTC
CASSHPVAGTGPHEQFF
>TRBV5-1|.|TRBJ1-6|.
TGCGCCAGCAGCTTGGTGCAGGGTTTCTATAATTCACCCCTCCACTTT
CASSLVQGFYNSPLHF
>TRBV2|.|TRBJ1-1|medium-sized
TGTGCCAGCAGCCCCGGGACACAGAACACTGAAGCTTTCTTT
CASSPGTQNTEAFF
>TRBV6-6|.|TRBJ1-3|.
TGTGCCAGCAGTCCCTCGGTCAGCTCTGGAAACACCATATATTTT
CASSPSVSSGNTIYF
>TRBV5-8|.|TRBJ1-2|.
TGTGCCAGCAGCTCGTTTACAGGGACCTATGGCTACACCTTC
CASSSFTGTYGYTF
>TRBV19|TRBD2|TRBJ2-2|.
TGTGCCAGTAGGACCCCACTAGCGGGGGGCACCGGGGAGCTGTTTTTT
CASRTPLAGGTGELFF
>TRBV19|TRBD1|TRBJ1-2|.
TGTGCCAGTAGTGCCGGACAGGGCCCAAGAAGGGATGGCTACACCTTC
CASSAGQGPRRDGYTF
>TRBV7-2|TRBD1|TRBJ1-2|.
TGTGCCAGCAGGCGAACAGGGGTCGGGGAAGGCTACACCTTC
CASRRTGVGEGYTF
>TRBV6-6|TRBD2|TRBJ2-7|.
TGTGCCAGCAGTCCTTCGGGACTAGCGGGCTCCTACGAGCAGTACTTC
CASSPSGLAGSYEQYF
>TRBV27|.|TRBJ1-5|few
TGTGCCAGCAGTTTATCCGGCCCATTTGAGTCTCAGCCCCAGCATTTT
CASSLSGPFESQPQHF
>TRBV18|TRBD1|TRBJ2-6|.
TGTGCCAGCTCACAGAACCTACCGGGACAGGGGGCCGGGGCCAACGTCCTGACTTTC
CASSQNLPGQGAGANVLTF
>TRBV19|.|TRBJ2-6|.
TGTGCCAGTAACAGGTTCCCCAGCTCTGGGGCCAACGTCCTGACTTTC
CASNRFPSSGANVLTF
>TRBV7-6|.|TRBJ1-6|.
TGTGCCAGCAGCTTAGGCAACCCAGGGAATTCACCCCTCCACTTT
CASSLGNPGNSPLHF
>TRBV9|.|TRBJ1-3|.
TGTGCCAGCAGCGTAGGGCCGTCTTCTGGAAACACCATATATTTT
CASSVGPSSGNTIYF
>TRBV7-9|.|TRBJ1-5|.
TGTGCCAGCAGCTTATTCAGCAATCAGCCCCAGCATTTT
CASSLFSNQPQHF
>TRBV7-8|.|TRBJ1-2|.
TGTGCCAGCAGCTATTCGGGGTATGGCTACACCTTC
CASSYSGYGYTF
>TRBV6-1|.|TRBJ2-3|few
TGTGCCAGCTCAAGGGATGAAGATACGCAGTATTTT
CASSRDEDTQYF
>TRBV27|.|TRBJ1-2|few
TGTGCCAGCAGACGGGACGCCAACTATGGCTACACCTTC
CASRRDANYGYTF
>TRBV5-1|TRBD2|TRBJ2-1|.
TGCGCCAGCAGCTTGACCCCACGGCGGGGGGCCTACAATGAGCAGTTCTTC
CASSLTPRRGAYNEQFF
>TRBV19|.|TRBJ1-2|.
TGTGCCAGTGGCTACAGTGCTTCTAACTATGGCTACACCTTC
CASGYSASNYGYTF
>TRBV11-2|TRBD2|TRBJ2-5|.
TGTGCCAGCAGTTCGCGGACTAGCGGGGGGGAGACCCAGTACTTC
CASSSRTSGGETQYF
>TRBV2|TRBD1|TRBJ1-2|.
TGTGCCAGCAGTGCCGAGACAGGGGCGGCGGAGGACTATGGCTACACCTTC
CASSAETGAAEDYGYTF
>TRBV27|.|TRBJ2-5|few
TGTGCCAGCAGTTTATACTGGGGGTTTGAAGAGACCCAGTACTTC
CASSLYWGFEETQYF
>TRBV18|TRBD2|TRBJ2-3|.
TGTGCCAGCTCACCTGGGCGGGGGAGCACAGATACGCAGTATTTT
CASSPGRGSTDTQYF
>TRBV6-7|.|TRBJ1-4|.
TGTGCCAGCAGTGACCGGGCCTCAAAGTTTTTT
CASSDRASKFF
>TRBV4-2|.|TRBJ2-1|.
TGTGCCAGCAGCCAAGATTGGGGCTCCTACAATGAGCAGTTCTTC
CASSQDWGSYNEQFF